This T cell receptor (beta chain) was sequenced for a study of blood T cell repertoires in COVID-19. As for the study in general: COVID-19 samples collected from the United States, Italy and Spain covered acute and convalescent phases. T cells, B-cell-depleted T cells, or PBMCs supplied cDNA or gDNA.

From germline, CDR1 is SGHDT and CDR2 YYEEEE. Between the trimmed V and J ends, which lost 0 bases and 6 bases, there was a span of 10 bases. This CDR3 has 13 residues. As originally analysed: Amplifying reference gene primers gave estimates of nucleated cell counts. Sequencing was performed with immunoSEQ multiplex PCR; in TCRdb, only in-frame clones are kept and a portion is missing. V and J calls and clone size come straight from that table; D and trimming were deduced from the DNA. The table includes around 250,000 clones, 86% detected once. The V and J genes are TRBV5-6 and TRBJ2-7; the D gene is possibly TRBD2 (5 bases). The clonotype originates from an elderly man with acute or convalescent COVID-19. Specimen: peripheral blood. The chain's CDR3 is CASSLVGVGEQYF. The CDR3 DNA is TGTGCCAGCAGCTTGGTCGGGGTAGGCGAGCAGTACTTC.